Following are 8 T cell receptor beta chains from one sample sequenced in a study of T-cell reconstitution after alpha-beta-depleted transplantation in children. TCRbeta library construction was performed incorporating unique molecular identifiers. TCRdb re-analysed the PCR reads in MiXCR, keeping a single row per CDR3 protein. The data show hundreds of thousands of distinct CDR3 sequences, roughly a tenth seen once. This specimen was PBMCs, taken before TCRalphabeta/CD19-depleted stem cell transplant. Receptors were obtained from a child in the first two years of life with acute myeloid leukemia, due to receive a stem cell transplant.

This clonotype appeared many times. J is TRBJ2-2 and V is TRBV7-2; D is perhaps TRBD1 or TRBD2 (6 bases each). V shed 3 bases and J shed 6 bases, with 17 bases lying between them. The CDR3 runs 16 residues. CDR1 is SGHTA and CDR2 is FQGNSA in the germline V gene. The CDR3 nucleotides are TGTGCCAGCAGCTTGCCGGGGGCTCGGCTCCCCGGGGAGCTGTTTTTT. It specifies CASSLPGARLPGELFF.

This clonotype has a count of ten or more. J is TRBJ1-1 and V is TRBV7-9; 7 positions match TRBD1. The ends lost 4 bases at V and 1 base at J; junction bases unmatched: 6. This CDR3 contains 15 residues. Looked up from germline, CDR1 is SEHNR and CDR2 is FQNEAQ (reference sequence). CDR3 loop: CASSSRQGTNTEAFF. Written as DNA, the CDR3 is TGTGCCAGCAGCTCCCGACAGGGTACGAACACTGAAGCTTTCTTT.

There are many counts of this clonotype. This chain uses TRBV10-3 with TRBJ2-1, with D uncertain. Germline CDR1 and CDR2: ENHRY and SYGVKD. With 4 bases removed from V and 6 bases from J, the gap between germline ends came to 13 bases. This CDR3 is built from 14 residues. The CDR3 DNA reads as TGTGCCATCAGTGCTCCGTCAAGGGTCAATGAGCAGTTCTTC. Translation: CAISAPSRVNEQFF.

This clonotype was detected ten times or more. V and J are TRBV20-1 and TRBJ2-3; D ambiguous. The germline V gene encodes CDR1 DFQATT and CDR2 SNEGSKA (reference sequence). The length of the CDR3 is 14 residues. Between the trimmed V and J ends, which lost 1 base and 8 bases, there was a span of 16 bases. This CDR3 is CSARATTAPGTQYF. The CDR3 region has the DNA TGCAGTGCTAGAGCAACGACGGCCCCCGGTACGCAGTATTTT.

There are many counts of this clonotype. This chain connects TRBV13 to TRBJ2-1; no definite D call. Trimming shortened V by 2 bases and J by 2 bases, and 16 bases separated the two germline ends. Germline V gene lookup returns CDR1 PRHDT and CDR2 FYEKMQ (reference sequence). CDR3 length: 17 residues. The CDR3 loop is CASSLRSSTRAYNEQFF. Written as DNA, the CDR3 is TGTGCCAGCAGCTTAAGAAGTTCGACCCGCGCCTACAATGAGCAGTTCTTC.

J is TRBJ2-1 and V is TRBV7-8; D is ambiguous. This CDR3 has 16 residues. Trimming removed 2 bases at V and 0 bases at J, with 11 bases between. CDR1 is SGHVS, CDR2 FQNEAQ, per germline. This CDR3 is CASSLNFPGSYNEQFF. In nucleotides, the CDR3 is TGTGCCAGCAGCTTAAACTTTCCAGGCTCCTACAATGAGCAGTTCTTC. The full variable domain, completed using reference TRBV7-8 and TRBJ2-1, is GAGVSQSPRYKVAKRGQDVALRCDPISGHVSLFWYQQALGQGPEFLTYFQNEAQLDKSGLPSDRFFAERPEGSVSTLKIQRTQQEDSAVYLCASSLNFPGSYNEQFFGPGTRLTVL.

This clonotype was counted ten times or more. The chain joins TRBV28 to TRBJ2-3; unclear D gene. CDR1 and CDR2 from the germline V gene are MDHEN and SYDVKM. CDR3 length: 15 residues. Trimming took 4 bases from V and 2 from J, leaving 13 bases between them. CDR3 amino acids: CASSSSVVFTDTQYF. CDR3 sequence (DNA): TGTGCCAGCAGTTCCTCGGTGGTCTTCACAGATACGCAGTATTTT. The whole variable domain, remainder taken from reference TRBV28 and TRBJ2-3, is DVKVTQSSRYLVKRTGEKVFLECVQDMDHENMFWYRQDPGLGLRLIYFSYDVKMKEKGDIPEGYSVSREKKERFSLILESASTNQTSMYLCASSSSVVFTDTQYFGPGTRLTVL.

In its sample, this clonotype was seen many times. The chain carries TRBV27 and TRBJ2-4; 8 nucleotides match TRBD1. This CDR3 has 14 amino acids. The junction had 5 bases not matched to a gene; V was cut back by 6 bases and J by 4 bases. Per the germline V gene, CDR1 is MNHEY and CDR2 is SMNVEV (reference sequence). CDR3 sequence: CASSPRQGKNIQYF. The CDR3 DNA reads TGTGCCAGCAGCCCGAGACAGGGGAAAAACATTCAGTACTTC.